This paragraph covers one T cell receptor beta chain sequence. The data originate from a study of blood T cell repertoires in COVID-19. Overall study context: Researchers got acute and convalescent COVID-19 samples from the United States, Italy and Spain. PBMCs, B-cell-depleted T cells, or T cells provided the cDNA or gDNA that made up the material.

Germline V gene lookup returns CDR1 DFQATT and CDR2 SNEGSKA (reference sequence). The CDR3 has 11 amino acids. The V gene lost 8 bases and the J gene lost 5 bases, with 12 bases spanning the gap. Per the authors' pipeline: The assay estimated nucleated cells by amplifying reference gene primers. TCRdb's table, derived via immunoSEQ multiplex PCR, lists solely in-frame clones and lacks some. The DNA was the basis for D and trimming; V, J and clone size are from that table. The sample contains 130,000 to 150,000 clones, roughly 90% of which appear only once. This TCR derives from a man aged 45-65 years with active or convalescent COVID-19. This chain joins TRBV20-1 and TRBJ1-1; perhaps TRBD1 as D (6 bases). The sample comprised peripheral blood. In DNA, the CDR3 is TGCAGTAATACAGGGATAACTGAAGCTTTCTTT. Its translation: CSNTGITEAFF.